The rows below give T cell receptor beta chains drawn from one sample of a study of human T cells and chemical hapten exposure. TCRdb processed the RACE reads anew with MiXCR; each CDR3 protein has one entry. The data show about 120,000 distinct CDR3 sequences, with roughly 12% seen just once and around 2.5% held by the top ten. This specimen consisted of whole blood, obtained in connection with sensitization to the hapten diphenylcyclopropenone (DPC). The receptors shown here come from a woman in her forties or fifties with alopecia areata. Some clones in this sample may be carry-over from other donors' samples. CDR3s include the opening cysteine and the closing phenylalanine or tryptophan. The order of the fields is J gene, CDR3 length, D gene, clone size, V gene, CDR3 protein, CDR3 DNA. D genes are given only for firm matches. The listing skips clone size in some rows; elsewhere it reads once, few, many or a size class.

j_call: TRBJ1-5
cdr3_length: 15
d_call: -
clone_size: few
v_call: TRBV28
cdr3_aa: CASRTAPFGNQPQHF
cdr3_nt: TGTGCCAGCAGAACAGCACCGTTTGGAAATCAGCCCCAGCATTTT

j_call: TRBJ2-7
cdr3_length: 16
d_call: TRBD1
clone_size: -
v_call: TRBV19
cdr3_aa: CASSPTGTEKIYEQYF
cdr3_nt: TGTGCCAGTAGTCCTACCGGGACAGAAAAGATCTACGAGCAGTACTTC

j_call: TRBJ1-2
cdr3_length: 13
d_call: -
clone_size: few
v_call: TRBV6-1
cdr3_aa: CASIRATNYGYTF
cdr3_nt: TGTGCCAGCATCAGAGCTACGAACTATGGCTACACCTTC

j_call: TRBJ1-1
cdr3_length: 16
d_call: -
clone_size: -
v_call: TRBV20-1
cdr3_aa: CSAGAGGSIRGSEAFF
cdr3_nt: TGCAGTGCTGGTGCAGGAGGGTCGATAAGAGGATCTGAAGCTTTCTTT

j_call: TRBJ2-7
cdr3_length: 17
d_call: -
clone_size: few
v_call: TRBV6-1
cdr3_aa: CASSPRGRGTSTYEQYF
cdr3_nt: TGTGCCAGCAGTCCGCGAGGTAGGGGTACCTCTACCTACGAGCAGTACTTC

j_call: TRBJ1-6
cdr3_length: 13
d_call: -
clone_size: few
v_call: TRBV7-3
cdr3_aa: CASSSSYNSPLHF
cdr3_nt: TGTGCCAGCAGCTCATCCTATAATTCACCCCTCCACTTT

j_call: TRBJ1-6
cdr3_length: 15
d_call: -
clone_size: few
v_call: TRBV3-1
cdr3_aa: CASSRLAHSNSPLHF
cdr3_nt: TGTGCCAGCAGCCGTTTAGCTCACTCTAATTCACCCCTCCACTTT

j_call: TRBJ2-7
cdr3_length: 15
d_call: -
clone_size: few
v_call: TRBV6-5
cdr3_aa: CASRPLATPSYEQYF
cdr3_nt: TGTGCCAGCAGACCGCTAGCGACTCCATCCTACGAGCAGTACTTC

j_call: TRBJ1-1
cdr3_length: 15
d_call: TRBD1
clone_size: -
v_call: TRBV7-8
cdr3_aa: CASSWGTATNTEAFF
cdr3_nt: TGTGCCAGCAGCTGGGGGACAGCTACTAACACTGAAGCTTTCTTT

j_call: TRBJ1-5
cdr3_length: 14
d_call: -
clone_size: -
v_call: TRBV10-1
cdr3_aa: CASSESRGNQPQHF
cdr3_nt: TGCGCCAGCAGTGAGTCGCGAGGGAATCAGCCCCAGCATTTT

j_call: TRBJ1-1
cdr3_length: 14
d_call: -
clone_size: -
v_call: TRBV20-1
cdr3_aa: CSARSGAQNTEAFF
cdr3_nt: TGCAGTGCTAGGTCGGGGGCCCAGAACACTGAAGCTTTCTTT

j_call: TRBJ2-3
cdr3_length: 13
d_call: -
clone_size: few
v_call: TRBV29-1
cdr3_aa: CSVVGRYTDTQYF
cdr3_nt: TGCAGCGTTGTGGGCAGGTACACAGATACGCAGTATTTT

j_call: TRBJ1-3
cdr3_length: 16
d_call: -
clone_size: few
v_call: TRBV5-6
cdr3_aa: CASSLRWGYSGNTIYF
cdr3_nt: TGTGCCAGCAGCTTGCGCTGGGGTTACTCTGGAAACACCATATATTTT

j_call: TRBJ1-6
cdr3_length: 16
d_call: -
clone_size: few
v_call: TRBV7-2
cdr3_aa: CASSPPRAGSDSPLHF
cdr3_nt: TGTGCCAGCAGCCCCCCGAGGGCGGGGTCGGATTCACCCCTCCACTTT

j_call: TRBJ2-7
cdr3_length: 13
d_call: -
clone_size: few
v_call: TRBV5-1
cdr3_aa: CASSWDNSYEQYF
cdr3_nt: TGCGCCAGCAGCTGGGACAACTCCTACGAGCAGTACTTC

j_call: TRBJ1-1
cdr3_length: 15
d_call: -
clone_size: -
v_call: TRBV12-5
cdr3_aa: CASDLPPGRGTEAFF
cdr3_nt: TGTGCTAGTGACCTACCCCCGGGCCGGGGGACTGAAGCTTTCTTT

j_call: TRBJ1-2
cdr3_length: 13
d_call: -
clone_size: few
v_call: TRBV20-1
cdr3_aa: CSARDHEGYGYTF
cdr3_nt: TGCAGTGCTAGAGATCATGAGGGCTATGGCTACACCTTC

j_call: TRBJ1-1
cdr3_length: 14
d_call: -
clone_size: -
v_call: TRBV28
cdr3_aa: CATRTGGLNTEAFF
cdr3_nt: TGTGCCACCCGCACCGGCGGGCTGAACACTGAAGCTTTCTTT

j_call: TRBJ1-4
cdr3_length: 11
d_call: -
clone_size: -
v_call: TRBV20-1
cdr3_aa: CSHRVGEKLFF
cdr3_nt: TGCAGTCACAGGGTCGGGGAAAAACTGTTTTTT

j_call: TRBJ2-3
cdr3_length: 16
d_call: TRBD2
clone_size: few
v_call: TRBV6-1
cdr3_aa: CASSARTSGGTDTQYF
cdr3_nt: TGTGCCAGCAGTGCCCGGACTAGCGGGGGCACAGATACGCAGTATTTT

j_call: TRBJ1-1
cdr3_length: 14
d_call: -
clone_size: -
v_call: TRBV27
cdr3_aa: CASSPGTQNTEAFF
cdr3_nt: TGTGCCAGCAGTCCTGGGACACAGAACACTGAAGCTTTCTTT

j_call: TRBJ2-3
cdr3_length: 17
d_call: -
clone_size: few
v_call: TRBV7-2
cdr3_aa: CASSLGRGQLSTDTQYF
cdr3_nt: TGTGCCAGCAGCTTAGGTCGAGGACAACTAAGCACAGATACGCAGTATTTT

j_call: TRBJ2-2
cdr3_length: 15
d_call: TRBD2
clone_size: many
v_call: TRBV5-1
cdr3_aa: CASRPPGLDVGELFF
cdr3_nt: TGCGCCAGCAGACCTCCGGGACTAGACGTCGGGGAGCTGTTTTTT

j_call: TRBJ2-1
cdr3_length: 14
d_call: TRBD2
clone_size: -
v_call: TRBV7-2
cdr3_aa: CASSWGTSGSGQFF
cdr3_nt: TGTGCCAGCAGCTGGGGCACGAGCGGGAGCGGGCAGTTCTTC

j_call: TRBJ1-2
cdr3_length: 13
d_call: -
clone_size: few
v_call: TRBV28
cdr3_aa: CASSLEGIYGYTF
cdr3_nt: TGTGCCAGCAGTTTGGAGGGGATCTATGGCTACACCTTC

j_call: TRBJ1-1
cdr3_length: 12
d_call: -
clone_size: few
v_call: TRBV12-3/TRBV12-4
cdr3_aa: CASTPGPAEAFF
cdr3_nt: TGTGCCAGCACCCCGGGGCCGGCCGAAGCTTTCTTT

j_call: TRBJ2-3
cdr3_length: 15
d_call: -
clone_size: -
v_call: TRBV20-1
cdr3_aa: CSARDLEFYADTQYF
cdr3_nt: TGCAGTGCTAGAGATTTAGAGTTCTACGCAGATACGCAGTATTTT

j_call: TRBJ2-3
cdr3_length: 16
d_call: -
clone_size: many
v_call: TRBV4-3
cdr3_aa: CASSQVTSIRADTQYF
cdr3_nt: TGCGCCAGCAGCCAAGTGACCAGTATTCGCGCAGATACGCAGTATTTT

j_call: TRBJ1-5
cdr3_length: 14
d_call: TRBD1
clone_size: -
v_call: TRBV10-2
cdr3_aa: CASRGQGGDSPQHF
cdr3_nt: TGCGCCAGCAGGGGACAGGGAGGTGATTCGCCCCAGCATTTT

j_call: TRBJ2-1
cdr3_length: 16
d_call: -
clone_size: many
v_call: TRBV24-1
cdr3_aa: CATSDFVAASYNEQFF
cdr3_nt: TGTGCCACCAGTGATTTCGTGGCAGCCTCCTACAATGAGCAGTTCTTC

j_call: TRBJ2-7
cdr3_length: 13
d_call: -
clone_size: few
v_call: TRBV19
cdr3_aa: CASTSGHSYEQYF
cdr3_nt: TGTGCCAGTACGAGCGGACACTCCTACGAGCAGTACTTC

j_call: TRBJ2-2
cdr3_length: 13
d_call: -
clone_size: -
v_call: TRBV6-2/TRBV6-3
cdr3_aa: CASSFPEAGELFF
cdr3_nt: TGTGCCAGCAGTTTCCCCGAAGCCGGGGAGCTGTTTTTT

j_call: TRBJ1-3
cdr3_length: 13
d_call: -
clone_size: few
v_call: TRBV20-1
cdr3_aa: CSGQGRSGNTIYF
cdr3_nt: TGCAGTGGTCAGGGACGATCTGGAAACACCATATATTTT

j_call: TRBJ2-7
cdr3_length: 13
d_call: -
clone_size: many
v_call: TRBV7-2
cdr3_aa: CASSWGLRYEQYF
cdr3_nt: TGTGCCAGCAGTTGGGGGTTGAGGTACGAGCAGTACTTC

j_call: TRBJ1-5
cdr3_length: 15
d_call: TRBD1
clone_size: -
v_call: TRBV12-3/TRBV12-4
cdr3_aa: CASRQGQGVNQPQHF
cdr3_nt: TGTGCCAGCAGGCAGGGACAGGGAGTCAATCAGCCCCAGCATTTT

j_call: TRBJ2-7
cdr3_length: 14
d_call: TRBD2
clone_size: few
v_call: TRBV27
cdr3_aa: CASSPSRGGHEQYF
cdr3_nt: TGTGCCAGCAGTCCCTCCCGGGGGGGCCACGAGCAGTACTTC

j_call: TRBJ2-3
cdr3_length: 13
d_call: TRBD2
clone_size: few
v_call: TRBV2
cdr3_aa: CASSGLAGGTQYF
cdr3_nt: TGTGCCAGCAGTGGACTAGCGGGTGGTACGCAGTATTTT

j_call: TRBJ1-1
cdr3_length: 16
d_call: -
clone_size: once
v_call: TRBV12-3/TRBV12-4
cdr3_aa: CASSVGLEPRYTEAFF
cdr3_nt: TGTGCCAGCAGTGTGGGGTTGGAGCCGAGGTACACTGAAGCTTTCTTT

j_call: TRBJ2-3
cdr3_length: 15
d_call: -
clone_size: many
v_call: TRBV28
cdr3_aa: CASSRPGAGPDTQYF
cdr3_nt: TGTGCCAGCAGTAGACCAGGGGCCGGGCCAGATACGCAGTATTTT

j_call: TRBJ1-1
cdr3_length: 15
d_call: TRBD1
clone_size: few
v_call: TRBV7-9
cdr3_aa: CASSSVDLQGDEAFF
cdr3_nt: TGTGCCAGCAGCTCTGTCGACCTTCAGGGGGATGAAGCTTTCTTT

j_call: TRBJ1-5
cdr3_length: 16
d_call: -
clone_size: few
v_call: TRBV7-2
cdr3_aa: CASSELGAASNQPQHF
cdr3_nt: TGTGCCAGCAGCGAACTAGGGGCAGCTAGCAATCAGCCCCAGCATTTT

j_call: TRBJ2-5
cdr3_length: 15
d_call: -
clone_size: few
v_call: TRBV4-1
cdr3_aa: CASSQGSHQAETQYF
cdr3_nt: TGCGCCAGCAGCCAGGGCTCACACCAAGCGGAGACCCAGTACTTC

j_call: TRBJ2-7
cdr3_length: 16
d_call: -
clone_size: many
v_call: TRBV6-6
cdr3_aa: CASSSLDSGAPYEQYF
cdr3_nt: TGTGCCAGCAGTTCCCTAGATTCGGGAGCTCCCTACGAGCAGTACTTC

j_call: TRBJ2-3
cdr3_length: 16
d_call: TRBD2
clone_size: -
v_call: TRBV27
cdr3_aa: CASGHLSGGPTDTQYF
cdr3_nt: TGTGCCAGCGGTCACCTTAGCGGGGGGCCCACAGATACGCAGTATTTT

j_call: TRBJ2-3
cdr3_length: 14
d_call: -
clone_size: -
v_call: TRBV28
cdr3_aa: CASSLSSKTDTQYF
cdr3_nt: TGTGCCAGCAGTTTATCTAGTAAGACAGATACGCAGTATTTT

j_call: TRBJ2-1
cdr3_length: 13
d_call: -
clone_size: few
v_call: TRBV12-3/TRBV12-4
cdr3_aa: CASSFDPRYEQFF
cdr3_nt: TGTGCCAGCAGTTTCGACCCCAGATATGAGCAGTTCTTC

j_call: TRBJ2-5
cdr3_length: 14
d_call: -
clone_size: many
v_call: TRBV6-5
cdr3_aa: CASMDSSTQETQYF
cdr3_nt: TGTGCCAGCATGGACTCAAGCACCCAAGAGACCCAGTACTTC

j_call: TRBJ2-7
cdr3_length: 14
d_call: -
clone_size: -
v_call: TRBV29-1
cdr3_aa: CSVEGGAGTYEQYF
cdr3_nt: TGCAGCGTTGAAGGGGGAGCTGGGACCTACGAGCAGTACTTC

j_call: TRBJ1-2
cdr3_length: 13
d_call: -
clone_size: few
v_call: TRBV4-1
cdr3_aa: CASSQVGNYGYTF
cdr3_nt: TGCGCCAGCAGCCAAGTGGGCAACTATGGCTACACCTTC

j_call: TRBJ1-1
cdr3_length: 14
d_call: TRBD1
clone_size: many
v_call: TRBV6-5
cdr3_aa: CASSSTGQSYEAFF
cdr3_nt: TGTGCCAGCAGCTCGACGGGACAGAGTTACGAAGCTTTCTTT

j_call: TRBJ1-3
cdr3_length: 16
d_call: -
clone_size: -
v_call: TRBV10-2
cdr3_aa: CASSELRPVSGNTIYF
cdr3_nt: TGCGCCAGCAGTGAGCTCAGGCCCGTCTCTGGAAACACCATATATTTT

j_call: TRBJ1-1
cdr3_length: 14
d_call: TRBD1
clone_size: few
v_call: TRBV2
cdr3_aa: CASSVDRVGTEAFF
cdr3_nt: TGTGCCAGCAGTGTGGACAGGGTAGGCACTGAAGCTTTCTTT

j_call: TRBJ2-5
cdr3_length: 14
d_call: TRBD1
clone_size: -
v_call: TRBV6-5
cdr3_aa: CASSYSETGETQYF
cdr3_nt: TGTGCCAGCAGTTACTCGGAGACAGGGGAGACCCAGTACTTC

j_call: TRBJ2-7
cdr3_length: 14
d_call: TRBD2
clone_size: few
v_call: TRBV6-6
cdr3_aa: CASSPRVWEGEQYF
cdr3_nt: TGTGCCAGCAGTCCCAGGGTTTGGGAGGGCGAGCAGTACTTC

j_call: TRBJ1-4
cdr3_length: 15
d_call: -
clone_size: -
v_call: TRBV28
cdr3_aa: CASAKWGGGDEKLFF
cdr3_nt: TGTGCCAGCGCTAAATGGGGAGGGGGTGATGAAAAACTGTTTTTT

j_call: TRBJ1-2
cdr3_length: 15
d_call: -
clone_size: -
v_call: TRBV7-9
cdr3_aa: CASSFYSPDLYGYTF
cdr3_nt: TGTGCCAGCAGCTTCTACAGCCCGGACCTATATGGCTACACCTTC

j_call: TRBJ2-7
cdr3_length: 12
d_call: -
clone_size: -
v_call: TRBV11-2
cdr3_aa: CASRRSSYEQYF
cdr3_nt: TGTGCCAGCAGAAGGAGCTCCTACGAGCAGTACTTC

j_call: TRBJ2-7
cdr3_length: 15
d_call: TRBD1
clone_size: -
v_call: TRBV7-8
cdr3_aa: CASSLGRTGLYEQYF
cdr3_nt: TGTGCCAGCAGCTTAGGCAGGACAGGGCTGTACGAGCAGTACTTC

j_call: TRBJ2-1
cdr3_length: 15
d_call: -
clone_size: -
v_call: TRBV6-5
cdr3_aa: CASSYGTLSYNEQFF
cdr3_nt: TGTGCCAGCAGTTACGGAACGTTATCCTACAATGAGCAGTTCTTC

j_call: TRBJ1-6
cdr3_length: 13
d_call: -
clone_size: -
v_call: TRBV5-1
cdr3_aa: CASRDPGGGPLHF
cdr3_nt: TGCGCCAGCCGGGACCCCGGAGGGGGACCCCTCCACTTT